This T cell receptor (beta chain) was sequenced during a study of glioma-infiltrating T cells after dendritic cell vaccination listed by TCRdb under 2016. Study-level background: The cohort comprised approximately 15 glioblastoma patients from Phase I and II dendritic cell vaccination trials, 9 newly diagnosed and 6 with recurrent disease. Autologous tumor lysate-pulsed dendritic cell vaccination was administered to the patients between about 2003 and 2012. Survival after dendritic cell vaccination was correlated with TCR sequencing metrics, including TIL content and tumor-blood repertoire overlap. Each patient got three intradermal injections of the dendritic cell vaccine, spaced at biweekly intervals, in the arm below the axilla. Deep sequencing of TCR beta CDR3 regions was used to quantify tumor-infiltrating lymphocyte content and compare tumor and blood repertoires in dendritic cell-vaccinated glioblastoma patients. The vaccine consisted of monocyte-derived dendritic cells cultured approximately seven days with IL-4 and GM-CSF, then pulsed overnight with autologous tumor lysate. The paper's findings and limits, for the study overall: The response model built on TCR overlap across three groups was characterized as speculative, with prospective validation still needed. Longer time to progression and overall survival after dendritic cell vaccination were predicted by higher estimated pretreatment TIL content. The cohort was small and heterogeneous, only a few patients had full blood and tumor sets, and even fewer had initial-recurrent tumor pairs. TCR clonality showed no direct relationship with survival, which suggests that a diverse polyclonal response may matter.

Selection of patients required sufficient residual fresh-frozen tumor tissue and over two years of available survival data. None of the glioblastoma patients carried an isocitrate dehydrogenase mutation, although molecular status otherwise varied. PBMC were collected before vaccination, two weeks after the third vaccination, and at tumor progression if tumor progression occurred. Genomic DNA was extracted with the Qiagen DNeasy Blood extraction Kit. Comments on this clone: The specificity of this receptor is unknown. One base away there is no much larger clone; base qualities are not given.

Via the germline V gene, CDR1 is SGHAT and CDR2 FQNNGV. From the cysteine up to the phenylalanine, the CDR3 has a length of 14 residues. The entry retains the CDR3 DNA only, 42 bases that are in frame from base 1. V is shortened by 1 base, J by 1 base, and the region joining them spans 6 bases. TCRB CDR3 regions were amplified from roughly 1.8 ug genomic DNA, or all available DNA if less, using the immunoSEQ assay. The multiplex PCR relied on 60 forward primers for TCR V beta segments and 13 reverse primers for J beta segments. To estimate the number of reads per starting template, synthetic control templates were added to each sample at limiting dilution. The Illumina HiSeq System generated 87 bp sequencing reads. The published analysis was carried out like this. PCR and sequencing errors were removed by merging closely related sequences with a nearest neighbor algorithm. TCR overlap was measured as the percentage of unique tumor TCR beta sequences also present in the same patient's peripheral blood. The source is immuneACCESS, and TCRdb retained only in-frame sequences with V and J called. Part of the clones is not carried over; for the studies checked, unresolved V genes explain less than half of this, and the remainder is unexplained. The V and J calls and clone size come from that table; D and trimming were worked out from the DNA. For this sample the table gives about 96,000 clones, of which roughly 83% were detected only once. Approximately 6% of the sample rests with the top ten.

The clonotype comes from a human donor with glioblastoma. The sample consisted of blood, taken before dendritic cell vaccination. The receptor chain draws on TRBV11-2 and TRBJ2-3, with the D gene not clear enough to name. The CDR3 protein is CASSLVVRTDTQYF. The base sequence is TGTGCCAGCAGCTTAGTCGTCCGCACAGATACGCAGTATTTT.